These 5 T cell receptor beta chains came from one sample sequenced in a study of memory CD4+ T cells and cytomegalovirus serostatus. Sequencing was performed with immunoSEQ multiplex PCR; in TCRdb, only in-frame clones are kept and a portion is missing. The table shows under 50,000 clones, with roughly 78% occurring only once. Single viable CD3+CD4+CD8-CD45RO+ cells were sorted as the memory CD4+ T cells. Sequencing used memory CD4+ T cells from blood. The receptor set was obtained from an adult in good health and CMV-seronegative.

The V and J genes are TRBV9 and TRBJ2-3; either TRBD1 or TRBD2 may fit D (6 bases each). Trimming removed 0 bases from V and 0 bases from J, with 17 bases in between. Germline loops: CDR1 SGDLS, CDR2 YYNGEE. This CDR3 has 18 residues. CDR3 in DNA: TGTGCCAGCAGCGTAGGTGAGGGGGGCCGGCAGAGCACAGATACGCAGTATTTT. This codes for CASSVGEGGRQSTDTQYF.

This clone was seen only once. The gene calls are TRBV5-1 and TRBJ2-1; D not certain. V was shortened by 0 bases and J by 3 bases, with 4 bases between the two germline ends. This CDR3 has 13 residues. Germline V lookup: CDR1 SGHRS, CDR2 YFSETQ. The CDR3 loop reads CASSLGVYNEQFF. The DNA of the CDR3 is TGCGCCAGCAGCTTGGGTGTCTACAATGAGCAGTTCTTC.

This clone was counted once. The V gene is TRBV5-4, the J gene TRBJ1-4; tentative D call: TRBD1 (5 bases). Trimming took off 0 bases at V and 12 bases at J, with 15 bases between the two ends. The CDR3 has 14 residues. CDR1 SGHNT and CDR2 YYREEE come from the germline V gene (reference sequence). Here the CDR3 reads CASSLGGTEQELFF. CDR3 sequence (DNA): TGTGCCAGCAGCTTGGGGGGGACGGAGCAGGAACTGTTTTTT.

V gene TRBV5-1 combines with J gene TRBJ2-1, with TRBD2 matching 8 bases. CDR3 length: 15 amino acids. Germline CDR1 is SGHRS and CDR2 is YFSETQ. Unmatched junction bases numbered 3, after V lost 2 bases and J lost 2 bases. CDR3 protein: CASSFSGGAYNEQFF. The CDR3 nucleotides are TGCGCCAGCAGCTTCTCCGGGGGGGCCTACAATGAGCAGTTCTTC.

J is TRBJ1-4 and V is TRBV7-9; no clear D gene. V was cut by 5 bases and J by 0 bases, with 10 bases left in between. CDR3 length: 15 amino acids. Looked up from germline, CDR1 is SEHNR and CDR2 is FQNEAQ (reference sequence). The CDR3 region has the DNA TGTGCCAGCAGCCCTGGGATCGCAACTAATGAAAAACTGTTTTTT. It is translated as CASSPGIATNEKLFF.